The rows below give T cell receptor beta chains drawn from one sample of a study of T cell changes during pregnancy in multiple sclerosis. Repertoires were generated with immunoSEQ multiplex PCR, while TCRdb's copy carries only in-frame clones and drops some. The repertoire holds under 60,000 clones, about 90% seen once, with around 9.6% in the top ten. The sample was CD8+ T cells from peripheral blood mononuclear cells, taken after pregnancy. The receptors come from a female donor with multiple sclerosis, enrolled in a pregnancy study. The CDR3 runs from the conserved cysteine through the conserved F or W. The D gene is left open where the match is weak. Clone size, where shown, is once, few, many, or a class for clones that have expanded.

abundance	v_gene	j_gene	d_gene	CDR3aa	CDR3nt
few	TRBV18	TRBJ2-2	.	CASSPPVDSGELFF	TGTGCCAGCTCACCACCGGTAGATTCCGGGGAGCTGTTTTTT
.	TRBV6-6	TRBJ2-3	.	CASSTQGWADTQYF	TGTGCCAGCAGTACTCAGGGGTGGGCAGATACGCAGTATTTT
.	TRBV7-9	TRBJ2-7	TRBD1	CASSPGTGGAFVYEQYF	TGTGCCAGCAGCCCAGGGACAGGGGGCGCGTTCGTCTACGAGCAGTACTTC
.	TRBV19	TRBJ1-1	TRBD1	CASTRTGGGTEAFF	TGTGCCAGTACTAGGACAGGGGGAGGCACTGAAGCTTTCTTT
.	TRBV7-8	TRBJ2-7	TRBD1	CASSSGQGATYEQYF	TGTGCCAGCAGCTCCGGACAGGGGGCGACCTACGAGCAGTACTTC
.	TRBV5-5	TRBJ2-7	.	CASSLFQGSYEQYF	TGTGCCAGCAGCTTGTTTCAGGGCTCCTACGAGCAGTACTTC
.	TRBV10-3	TRBJ2-1	TRBD2	CAISSTSGGASDEQFF	TGTGCCATCAGTTCAACTAGCGGGGGGGCCAGCGATGAGCAGTTCTTC
.	TRBV15	TRBJ2-1	TRBD2	CATSRGVSTSGGGNEQFF	TGTGCCACCAGCAGAGGCGTTTCGACTAGCGGGGGAGGCAATGAGCAGTTCTTC
.	TRBV6-4	TRBJ2-3	TRBD1	CASSPGVGGAGDTQYF	TGTGCCAGCAGTCCCGGGGTAGGGGGCGCGGGAGATACGCAGTATTTT
.	TRBV2	TRBJ1-4	TRBD1	CANRQGNEKLFF	TGTGCCAATAGACAGGGGAATGAAAAACTGTTTTTT
.	TRBV7-6	TRBJ1-5	TRBD1	CASSSTGVGQPQHF	TGTGCCAGCAGCTCCACAGGGGTGGGTCAGCCCCAGCATTTT
once	TRBV9	TRBJ2-2	TRBD2	CASSGGGLAAGELFF	TGTGCCAGCAGCGGGGGAGGGCTAGCAGCCGGGGAGCTGTTTTTT
.	TRBV9	TRBJ1-1	.	CASMGGVNTEAFF	TGTGCCAGCATGGGGGGGGTGAACACTGAAGCTTTCTTT
.	TRBV7-2	TRBJ2-5	TRBD2	CASSSTVDSSGRYQETQYF	TGTGCCAGCAGCTCGACCGTCGACTCTAGCGGGCGATACCAAGAGACCCAGTACTTC
.	TRBV11-2	TRBJ1-4	TRBD1	CASSLDLGTGDEKLFF	TGTGCCAGCAGCTTAGATCTCGGGACAGGGGATGAAAAACTGTTTTTT
.	TRBV6-5	TRBJ2-2	.	CASSYLGGLFF	TGTGCCAGCAGTTACCTCGGGGGGCTGTTTTTT
.	TRBV6-5	TRBJ2-3	.	CASSYSVSGHTDTQYF	TGTGCCAGCAGTTACTCGGTTAGCGGACACACAGATACGCAGTATTTT
.	TRBV11-2	TRBJ2-7	TRBD2	CASSSWTSEEQYF	TGTGCCAGCAGCTCGTGGACTAGCGAGGAGCAGTACTTC
.	TRBV14	TRBJ2-3	.	CASSQDTGTHTDTQYF	TGTGCCAGCAGCCAAGATACAGGAACCCACACAGATACGCAGTATTTT
.	TRBV7-9	TRBJ2-1	TRBD2	CASSSGLAGFHEQFF	TGTGCCAGCAGCTCTGGACTAGCGGGGTTCCATGAGCAGTTCTTC
.	TRBV7-3	TRBJ2-3	TRBD2	CASSLTGGKTDTQYF	TGTGCCAGCAGCTTAACGGGGGGGAAGACGGATACGCAGTATTTT
.	TRBV13	TRBJ2-5	TRBD2	CASSNRSGGYGETQYF	TGTGCCAGCAGCAATAGGAGCGGGGGATATGGAGAGACCCAGTACTTC
.	TRBV11-3	TRBJ2-2	.	CASSLGAGELFF	TGTGCCAGCAGCTTAGGGGCTGGGGAGCTGTTTTTT
.	TRBV2	TRBJ1-1	.	CASSRLRGNTEAFF	TGTGCCAGCAGTAGACTACGAGGGAACACTGAAGCTTTCTTT
.	TRBV7-9	TRBJ2-5	TRBD1	CASSPRTGGPTQYF	TGTGCCAGCAGCCCGAGGACAGGGGGCCCGACCCAGTACTTC
.	TRBV7-8	TRBJ1-2	.	CASSLAPGANFNYGYTF	TGTGCCAGCAGCTTAGCGCCAGGGGCGAATTTTAACTATGGCTACACCTTC
.	TRBV13	TRBJ2-1	TRBD2	CASSTRTSGADLLYNEQFF	TGTGCCAGCAGCACCAGGACTAGCGGGGCAGACCTCCTCTACAATGAGCAGTTCTTC
.	TRBV30	TRBJ1-1	.	CAWSVAGYVTEAFF	TGTGCCTGGAGTGTAGCGGGGTACGTCACTGAAGCTTTCTTT
.	TRBV5-1	TRBJ2-1	TRBD2	CASSLTSSGGDNEQFF	TGCGCCAGCAGCTTAACCTCTAGCGGGGGGGACAATGAGCAGTTCTTC
.	TRBV27	TRBJ1-5	.	CASSTSEEAIGNQPQHF	TGTGCCAGCAGTACTTCAGAGGAGGCTATTGGCAATCAGCCCCAGCATTTT
.	TRBV4-2	TRBJ2-1	.	CASSQDSGEQFF	TGTGCCAGCAGCCAAGATTCGGGAGAGCAGTTCTTC
.	TRBV7-9	TRBJ1-4	TRBD1	CASSAGTVNEKLFF	TGTGCCAGCAGCGCCGGGACAGTTAATGAAAAACTGTTTTTT
.	TRBV5-1	TRBJ2-7	.	CASSLGQGRNEQYF	TGCGCCAGCAGCTTGGGTCAGGGAAGGAACGAGCAGTACTTC
.	TRBV9	TRBJ2-2	TRBD2	CASSVDGGANTGELFF	TGTGCCAGCAGCGTAGACGGGGGGGCGAACACCGGGGAGCTGTTTTTT
.	TRBV19	TRBJ2-7	.	CASSIDSTYEQYF	TGTGCCAGTAGTATCGACAGCACCTACGAGCAGTACTTC
.	TRBV27	TRBJ1-1	.	CASSLLGTNTEAFF	TGTGCCAGCAGTTTACTGGGCACGAACACTGAAGCTTTCTTT
.	TRBV9	TRBJ2-7	TRBD2	CASSLGGEDYEQYF	TGTGCCAGCTCCTTGGGGGGGGAAGACTACGAGCAGTACTTC
.	TRBV27	TRBJ1-1	.	CASSRNWAVSGFLDTEAFF	TGTGCCAGCAGTAGAAATTGGGCGGTTTCAGGGTTCTTGGACACTGAAGCTTTCTTT
.	TRBV4-2	TRBJ2-6	.	CASSHSSGANVLTF	TGTGCCAGCAGCCACAGCTCTGGGGCCAACGTCCTGACTTTC
.	TRBV7-8	TRBJ1-2	TRBD1	CASSLGDRVGYTF	TGTGCCAGCAGCTTAGGGGACAGGGTTGGCTACACCTTC
once	TRBV4-1	TRBJ2-3	.	CASNPVDVGGITDTQYF	TGCGCCAGCAACCCCGTAGACGTTGGGGGGATCACAGATACGCAGTATTTT
.	TRBV13	TRBJ2-1	TRBD1	CASSQFTGGLSYNEQFF	TGTGCCAGCAGCCAATTTACAGGGGGCTTATCCTACAATGAGCAGTTCTTC
once	TRBV2	TRBJ2-3	.	CASRENTGRERDGNTQYF	TGTGCCAGCCGGGAGAACACAGGGAGGGAACGGGACGGGAATACGCAGTATTTT
.	TRBV18	TRBJ1-5	.	CASSPEDSFNQPQHF	TGTGCCAGCTCACCCGAGGACAGCTTCAATCAGCCCCAGCATTTT
.	TRBV27	TRBJ2-7	.	CASSWGITHEQYF	TGTGCCAGCAGTTGGGGCATCACGCACGAGCAGTACTTC
.	TRBV13	TRBJ1-6	TRBD1	CASSTGTGSSPLHF	TGTGCCAGCAGCACCGGGACAGGGTCTTCACCCCTCCACTTT
.	TRBV11-2	TRBJ2-1	TRBD1	CASSSRDSSLYNEQFF	TGTGCCAGCAGCTCGAGGGACAGTTCACTCTACAATGAGCAGTTCTTC
few	TRBV9	TRBJ2-3	TRBD2	CASSVRGVYFTDTQYF	TGTGCCAGCAGCGTCCGGGGGGTTTACTTCACAGATACGCAGTATTTT
.	TRBV30	TRBJ1-4	.	CAWSPSGGLGEKLFF	TGTGCCTGGAGTCCAAGTGGGGGCCTGGGGGAAAAACTGTTTTTT
.	TRBV2	TRBJ2-3	.	CASAGQGADTQYF	TGTGCCAGCGCGGGGCAGGGTGCGGATACGCAGTATTTT
.	TRBV19	TRBJ2-1	.	CASSMSAGGSYNEQFF	TGTGCCAGTAGTATGTCAGCTGGAGGTTCCTACAATGAGCAGTTCTTC
few	TRBV6-6	TRBJ2-1	TRBD2	CASSYLRAGVDNEQFF	TGTGCCAGCAGTTACCTACGAGCGGGGGTGGACAATGAGCAGTTCTTC
.	TRBV27	TRBJ1-1	TRBD1	CASSFTGGFTEAFF	TGTGCCAGCAGTTTCACAGGGGGCTTCACTGAAGCTTTCTTT